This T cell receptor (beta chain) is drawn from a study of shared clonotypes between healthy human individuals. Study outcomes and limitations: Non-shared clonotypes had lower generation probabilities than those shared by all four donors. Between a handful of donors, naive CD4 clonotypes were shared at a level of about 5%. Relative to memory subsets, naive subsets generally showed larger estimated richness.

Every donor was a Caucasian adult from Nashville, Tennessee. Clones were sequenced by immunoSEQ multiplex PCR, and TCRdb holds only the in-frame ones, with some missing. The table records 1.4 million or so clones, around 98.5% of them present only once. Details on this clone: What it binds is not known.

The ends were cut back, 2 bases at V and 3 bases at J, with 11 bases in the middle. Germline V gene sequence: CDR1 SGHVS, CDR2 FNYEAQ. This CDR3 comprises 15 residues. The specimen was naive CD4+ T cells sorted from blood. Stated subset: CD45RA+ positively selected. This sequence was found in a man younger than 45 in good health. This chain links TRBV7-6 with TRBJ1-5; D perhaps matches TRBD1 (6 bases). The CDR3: CASSLSRGLNQPQHF. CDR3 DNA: TGTGCCAGCAGCTTATCCAGGGGACTCAATCAGCCCCAGCATTTT. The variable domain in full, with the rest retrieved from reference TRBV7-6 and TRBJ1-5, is GAGVSQSPRYKVTKRGQDVALRCDPISGHVSLYWYRQALGQGPEFLTYFNYEAQQDKSGLPNDRFSAERPEGSISTLTIQRTEQRDSAMYRCASSLSRGLNQPQHFGDGTRLSIL.